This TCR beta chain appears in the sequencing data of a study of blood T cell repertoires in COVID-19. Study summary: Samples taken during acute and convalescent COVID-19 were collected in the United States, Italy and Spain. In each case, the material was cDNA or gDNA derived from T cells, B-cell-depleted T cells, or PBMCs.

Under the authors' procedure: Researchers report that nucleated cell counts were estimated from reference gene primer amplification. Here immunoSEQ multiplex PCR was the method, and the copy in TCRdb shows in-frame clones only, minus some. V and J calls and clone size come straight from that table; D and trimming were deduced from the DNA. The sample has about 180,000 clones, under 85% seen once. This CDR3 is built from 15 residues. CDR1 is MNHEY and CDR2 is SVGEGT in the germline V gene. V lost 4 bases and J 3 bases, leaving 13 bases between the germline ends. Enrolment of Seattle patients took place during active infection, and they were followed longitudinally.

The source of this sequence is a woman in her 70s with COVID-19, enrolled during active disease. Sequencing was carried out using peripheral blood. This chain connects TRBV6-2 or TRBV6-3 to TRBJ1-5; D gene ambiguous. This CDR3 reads CASSWSSGVNQPQHF. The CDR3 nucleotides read TGTGCCAGCAGTTGGTCCTCAGGTGTCAATCAGCCCCAGCATTTT.